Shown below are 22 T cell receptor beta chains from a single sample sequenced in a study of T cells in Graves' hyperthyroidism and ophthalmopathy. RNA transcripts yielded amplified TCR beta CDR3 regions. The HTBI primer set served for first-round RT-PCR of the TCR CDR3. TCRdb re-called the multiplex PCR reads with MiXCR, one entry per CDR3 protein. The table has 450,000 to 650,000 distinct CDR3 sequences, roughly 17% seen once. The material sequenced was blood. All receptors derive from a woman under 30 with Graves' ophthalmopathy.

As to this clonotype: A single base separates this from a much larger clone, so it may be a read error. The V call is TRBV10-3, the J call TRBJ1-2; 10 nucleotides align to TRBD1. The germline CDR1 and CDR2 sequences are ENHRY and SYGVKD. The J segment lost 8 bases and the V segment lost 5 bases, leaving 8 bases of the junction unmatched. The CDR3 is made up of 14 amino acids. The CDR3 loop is CAISHPGQGNGYTF. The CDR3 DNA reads TGTGCCATCAGTCACCCGGGACAGGGGAACGGCTACACCTTC.

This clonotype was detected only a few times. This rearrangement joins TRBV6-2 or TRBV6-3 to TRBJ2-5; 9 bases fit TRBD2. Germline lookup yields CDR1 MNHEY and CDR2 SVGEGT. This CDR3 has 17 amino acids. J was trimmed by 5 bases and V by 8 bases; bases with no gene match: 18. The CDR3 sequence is CASLNFRVAGAPETQYF. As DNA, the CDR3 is TGTGCCAGCCTAAACTTCCGAGTAGCGGGGGCCCCGGAGACCCAGTACTTC.

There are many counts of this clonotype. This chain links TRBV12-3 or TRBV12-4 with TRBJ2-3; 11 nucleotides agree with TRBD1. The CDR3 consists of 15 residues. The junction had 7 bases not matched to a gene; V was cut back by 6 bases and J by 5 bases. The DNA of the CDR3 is TGTGCCAGCAGCGAGGACAGGGGGCACGGAGATACGCAGTATTTT. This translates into CASSEDRGHGDTQYF.

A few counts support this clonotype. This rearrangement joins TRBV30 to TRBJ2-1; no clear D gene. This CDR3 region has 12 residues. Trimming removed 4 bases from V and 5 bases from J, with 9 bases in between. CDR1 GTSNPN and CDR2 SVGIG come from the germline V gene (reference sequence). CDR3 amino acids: CAWMPGHNEQFF. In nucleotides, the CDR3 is TGTGCCTGGATGCCCGGACACAATGAGCAGTTCTTC.

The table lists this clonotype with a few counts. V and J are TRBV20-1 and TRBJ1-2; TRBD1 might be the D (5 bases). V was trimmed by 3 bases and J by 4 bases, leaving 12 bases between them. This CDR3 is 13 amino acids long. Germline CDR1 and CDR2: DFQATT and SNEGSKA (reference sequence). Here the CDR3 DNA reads TGCAGTGCTAGGGACTCAGGGCTCTATGGCTACACCTTC. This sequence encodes CSARDSGLYGYTF.

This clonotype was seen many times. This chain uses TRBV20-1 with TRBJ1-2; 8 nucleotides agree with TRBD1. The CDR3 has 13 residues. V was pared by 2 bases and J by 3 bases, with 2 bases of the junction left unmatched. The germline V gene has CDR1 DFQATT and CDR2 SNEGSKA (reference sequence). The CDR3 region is CSARSGGDYGYTF. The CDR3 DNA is TGCAGTGCTAGATCAGGGGGCGACTATGGCTACACCTTC.

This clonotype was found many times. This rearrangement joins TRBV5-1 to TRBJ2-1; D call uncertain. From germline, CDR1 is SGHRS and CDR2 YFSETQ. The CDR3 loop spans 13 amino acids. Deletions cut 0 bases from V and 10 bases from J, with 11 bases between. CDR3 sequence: CASSLVRSEEQFF. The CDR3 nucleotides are TGCGCCAGCAGCTTGGTACGGAGTGAAGAGCAGTTCTTC.

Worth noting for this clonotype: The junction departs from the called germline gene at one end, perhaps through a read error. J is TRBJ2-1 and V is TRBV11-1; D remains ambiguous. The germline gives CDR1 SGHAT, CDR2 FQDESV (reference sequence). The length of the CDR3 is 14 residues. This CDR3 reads CASSHSKGRAQQFF. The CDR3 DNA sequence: TGCGCCAGCAGCCACTCCAAGGGAAGGGCACAGCAGTTCTTC.

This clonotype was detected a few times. The CDR3 sequence is CSVEGIVRGQDGYTF. In DNA, the CDR3 is TGCAGCGTTGAGGGGATCGTGCGGGGACAGGATGGCTACACCTTC. The chain recombines TRBV29-1 with TRBJ1-2; 8 nucleotides line up with TRBD1. After removal of 3 bases from V and 6 bases from J, the junction contained 12 bases not matched to a gene. CDR1 and CDR2 (germline): SQVTM, ANQGSEA. The CDR3 length is 15 residues.

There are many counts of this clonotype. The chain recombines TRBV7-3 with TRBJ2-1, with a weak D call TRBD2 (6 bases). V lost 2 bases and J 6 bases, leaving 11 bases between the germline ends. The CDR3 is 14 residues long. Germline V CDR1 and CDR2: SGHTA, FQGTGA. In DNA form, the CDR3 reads TGTGCCAGCAGCTTAGGGGTGGGGGGCAATGAGCAGTTCTTC. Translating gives CASSLGVGGNEQFF.

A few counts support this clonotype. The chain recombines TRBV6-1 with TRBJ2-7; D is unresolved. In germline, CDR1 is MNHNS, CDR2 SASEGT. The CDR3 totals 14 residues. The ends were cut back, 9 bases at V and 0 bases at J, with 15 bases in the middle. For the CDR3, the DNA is TGTGCCAGTAAAGAAGAGATGAGCTCCTACGAGCAGTACTTC. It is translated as CASKEEMSSYEQYF.

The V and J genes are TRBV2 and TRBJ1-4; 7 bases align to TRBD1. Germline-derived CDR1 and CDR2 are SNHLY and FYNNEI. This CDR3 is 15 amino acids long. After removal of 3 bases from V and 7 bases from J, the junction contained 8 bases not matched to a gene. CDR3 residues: CASSDFRGSAEKLFF. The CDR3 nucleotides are TGTGCCAGCAGTGACTTCAGGGGGAGTGCTGAAAAACTGTTTTTT.

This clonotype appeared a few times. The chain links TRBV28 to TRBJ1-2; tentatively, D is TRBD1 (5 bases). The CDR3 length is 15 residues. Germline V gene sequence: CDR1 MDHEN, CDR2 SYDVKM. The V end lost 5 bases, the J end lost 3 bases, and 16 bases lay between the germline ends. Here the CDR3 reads CASSPLETAYYGYTF. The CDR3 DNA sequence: TGTGCCAGCAGTCCCCTCGAGACAGCTTACTATGGCTACACCTTC.

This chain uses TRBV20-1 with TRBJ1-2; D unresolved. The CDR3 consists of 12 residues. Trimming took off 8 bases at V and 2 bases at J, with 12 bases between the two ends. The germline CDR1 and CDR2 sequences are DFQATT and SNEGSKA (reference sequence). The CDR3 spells CSPLRENYGYTF. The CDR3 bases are TGCAGTCCCTTAAGGGAGAACTATGGCTACACCTTC.

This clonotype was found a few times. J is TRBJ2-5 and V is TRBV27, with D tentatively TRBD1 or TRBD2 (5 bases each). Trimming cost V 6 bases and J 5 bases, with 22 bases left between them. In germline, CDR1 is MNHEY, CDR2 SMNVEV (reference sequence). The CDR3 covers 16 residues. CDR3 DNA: TGTGCCAGCAGGGTATCCAGGGAGTCAAGGTCCGAGACCCAGTACTTC. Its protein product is CASRVSRESRSETQYF.

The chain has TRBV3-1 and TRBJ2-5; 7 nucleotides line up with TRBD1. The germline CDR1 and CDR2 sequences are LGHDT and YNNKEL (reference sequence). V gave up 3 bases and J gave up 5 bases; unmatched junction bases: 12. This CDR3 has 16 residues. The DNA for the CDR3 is TGTGCCAGCAGCCAGATATTAGGGGGCATCACGGAGACCCAGTACTTC. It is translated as CASSQILGGITETQYF.

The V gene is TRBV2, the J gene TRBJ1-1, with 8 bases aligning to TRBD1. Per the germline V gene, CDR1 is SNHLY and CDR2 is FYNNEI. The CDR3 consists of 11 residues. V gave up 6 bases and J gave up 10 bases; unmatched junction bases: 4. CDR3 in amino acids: CASRKDRVAFF. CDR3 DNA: TGTGCCAGCAGAAAGGACAGGGTAGCTTTCTTT.

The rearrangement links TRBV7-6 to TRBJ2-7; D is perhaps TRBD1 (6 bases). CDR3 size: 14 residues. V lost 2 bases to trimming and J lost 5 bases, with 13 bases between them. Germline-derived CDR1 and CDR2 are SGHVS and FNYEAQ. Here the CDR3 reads CASSLTGKSDEQYF. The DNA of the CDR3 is TGTGCCAGCAGCTTAACAGGGAAAAGCGACGAGCAGTACTTC.

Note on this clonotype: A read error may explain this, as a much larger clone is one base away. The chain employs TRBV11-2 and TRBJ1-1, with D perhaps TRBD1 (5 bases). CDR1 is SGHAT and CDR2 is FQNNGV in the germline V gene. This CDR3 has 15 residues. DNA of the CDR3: TGTGTCAGCAGCTTAGGCCGGGGGTGGAACACTGAAGCTTTCTTT. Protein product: CVSSLGRGWNTEAFF.

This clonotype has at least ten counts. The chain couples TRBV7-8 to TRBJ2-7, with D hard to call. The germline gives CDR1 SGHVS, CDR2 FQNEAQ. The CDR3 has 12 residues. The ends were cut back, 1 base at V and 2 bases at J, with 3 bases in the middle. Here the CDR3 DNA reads TGTGCCAGCAGCTTAGTCCCCTACGAGCAGTACTTC. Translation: CASSLVPYEQYF.

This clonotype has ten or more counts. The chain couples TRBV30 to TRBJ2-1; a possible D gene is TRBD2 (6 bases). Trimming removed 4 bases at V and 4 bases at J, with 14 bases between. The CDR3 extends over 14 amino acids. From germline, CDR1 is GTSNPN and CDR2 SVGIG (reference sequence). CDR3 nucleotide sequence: TGTGCCTGGAAGGGACTCTCATTTTACAATGAGCAGTTCTTC. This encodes CAWKGLSFYNEQFF. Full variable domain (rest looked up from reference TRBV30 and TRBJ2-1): SQTIHQWPATLVQPVGSPLSLECTVEGTSNPNLYWYRQAAGRGLQLLFYSVGIGQISSEVPQNLSASRPQDRQFILSSKKLLLSDSGFYLCAWKGLSFYNEQFFGPGTRLTVL.

CDR3 in amino acids: CSADHGDTEAFF. The DNA of the CDR3 is TGCAGTGCCGACCATGGGGACACTGAAGCTTTCTTT. The V call is TRBV20-1, the J call TRBJ1-1; no definite D call. The CDR3 contains 12 residues. CDR1 is DFQATT and CDR2 is SNEGSKA in the germline V gene (reference sequence). Between the trimmed V and J ends, which lost 6 bases and 3 bases, there was a span of 11 bases.